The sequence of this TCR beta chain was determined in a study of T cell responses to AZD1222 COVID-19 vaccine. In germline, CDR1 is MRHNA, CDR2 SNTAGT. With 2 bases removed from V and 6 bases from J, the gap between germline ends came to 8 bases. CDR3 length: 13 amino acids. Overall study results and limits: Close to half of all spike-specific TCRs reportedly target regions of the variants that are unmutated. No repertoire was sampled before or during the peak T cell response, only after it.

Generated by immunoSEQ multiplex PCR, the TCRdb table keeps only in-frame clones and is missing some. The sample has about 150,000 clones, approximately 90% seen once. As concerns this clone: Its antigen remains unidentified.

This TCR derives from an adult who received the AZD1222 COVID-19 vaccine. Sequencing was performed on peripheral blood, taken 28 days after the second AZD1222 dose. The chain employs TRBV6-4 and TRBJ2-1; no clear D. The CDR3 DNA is TGTGCCAGCAGTGACAGGGATACCAATGAGCAGTTCTTC. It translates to CASSDRDTNEQFF.